This T cell receptor beta chain was profiled in a study of blood T cell repertoires in COVID-19. V shed 4 bases and J 2 bases; nucleotides not matched to a gene: 2. CDR3 length equals 15 residues. Germline assignment: CDR1 PRHDT and CDR2 FYEKMQ (reference sequence). Profiling relied on immunoSEQ multiplex PCR, and the TCRdb table lists in-frame clones only, not all of them. The sample holds roughly 220,000 clones, 70% to 85% seen once. This chain connects TRBV13 to TRBJ2-7; 13 nucleotides align to TRBD2. The clonotype was recovered from a woman aged 40 to 50 with acute COVID-19. Sequencing used PBMCs or T cells enriched from blood (not recorded which). CDR3 protein: CASSSGTSGAYEQYF. In DNA, the CDR3 is TGTGCCAGCAGCTCAGGGACTAGCGGGGCCTACGAGCAGTACTTC.